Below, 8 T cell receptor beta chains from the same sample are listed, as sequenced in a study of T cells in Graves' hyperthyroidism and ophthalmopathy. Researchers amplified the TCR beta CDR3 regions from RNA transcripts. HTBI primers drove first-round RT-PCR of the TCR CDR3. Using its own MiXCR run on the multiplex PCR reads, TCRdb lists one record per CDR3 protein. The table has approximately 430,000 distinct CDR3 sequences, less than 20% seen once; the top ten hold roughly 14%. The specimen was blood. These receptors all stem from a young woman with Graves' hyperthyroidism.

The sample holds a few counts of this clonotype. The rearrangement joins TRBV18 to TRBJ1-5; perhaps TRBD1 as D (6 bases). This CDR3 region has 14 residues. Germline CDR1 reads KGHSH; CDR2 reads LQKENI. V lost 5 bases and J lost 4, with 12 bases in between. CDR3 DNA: TGTGCCAGCTCAAGCACCCAGGGGAATCAGCCCCAGCATTTT. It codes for CASSSTQGNQPQHF.

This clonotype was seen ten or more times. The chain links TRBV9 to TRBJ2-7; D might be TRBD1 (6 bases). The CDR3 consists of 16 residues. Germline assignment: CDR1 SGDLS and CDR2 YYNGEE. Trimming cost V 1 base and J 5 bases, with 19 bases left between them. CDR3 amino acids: CASSVTRDKPYHEQYF. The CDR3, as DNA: TGTGCCAGCAGCGTAACTAGGGACAAACCCTACCACGAGCAGTACTTC.

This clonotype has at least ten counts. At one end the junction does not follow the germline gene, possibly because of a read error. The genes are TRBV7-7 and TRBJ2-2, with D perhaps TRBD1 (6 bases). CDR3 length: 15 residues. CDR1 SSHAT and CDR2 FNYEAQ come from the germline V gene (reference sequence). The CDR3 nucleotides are TGTGCTAGCAGGCAATACAGGGATGACACCGGGGAGCTGTTTTTT. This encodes CASRQYRDDTGELFF.

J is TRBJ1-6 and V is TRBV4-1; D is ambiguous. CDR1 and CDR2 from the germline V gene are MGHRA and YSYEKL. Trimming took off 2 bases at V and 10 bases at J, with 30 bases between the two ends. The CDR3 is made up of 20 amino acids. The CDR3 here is CASSQLPGLELMRGKSPLHF. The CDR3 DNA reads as TGCGCCAGCAGCCAACTACCCGGTCTGGAGTTGATGAGAGGGAAGTCACCCCTCCACTTT.

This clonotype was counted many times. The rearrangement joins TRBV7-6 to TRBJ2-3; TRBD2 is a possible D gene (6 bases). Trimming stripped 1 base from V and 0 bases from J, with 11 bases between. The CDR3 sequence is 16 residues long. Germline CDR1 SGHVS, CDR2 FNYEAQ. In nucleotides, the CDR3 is TGTGCCAGCAGCTTAGGGGCTAGCGCCAGCACAGATACGCAGTATTTT. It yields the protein CASSLGASASTDTQYF.

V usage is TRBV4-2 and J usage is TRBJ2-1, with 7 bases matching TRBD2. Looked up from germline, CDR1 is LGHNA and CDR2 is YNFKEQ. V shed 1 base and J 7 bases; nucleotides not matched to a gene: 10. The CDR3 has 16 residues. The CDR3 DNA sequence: TGTGCCAGCAGCCAAGGGCGGGAGCTCTCTCGAAATGAGCAGTTCTTC. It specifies CASSQGRELSRNEQFF.

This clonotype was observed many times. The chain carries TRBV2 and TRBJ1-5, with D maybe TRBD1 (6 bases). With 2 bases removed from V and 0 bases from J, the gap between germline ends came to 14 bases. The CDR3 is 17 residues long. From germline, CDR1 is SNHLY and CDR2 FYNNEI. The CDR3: CASSETGSLYSNQPQHF. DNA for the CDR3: TGTGCCAGCAGTGAAACAGGGAGCCTTTATAGCAATCAGCCCCAGCATTTT.

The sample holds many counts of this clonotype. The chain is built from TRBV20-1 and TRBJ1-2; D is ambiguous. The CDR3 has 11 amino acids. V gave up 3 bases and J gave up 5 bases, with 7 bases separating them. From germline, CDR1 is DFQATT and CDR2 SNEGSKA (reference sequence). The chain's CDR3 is CSARRYYGYTF. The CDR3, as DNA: TGCAGTGCTAGGAGGTATTATGGCTACACCTTC.